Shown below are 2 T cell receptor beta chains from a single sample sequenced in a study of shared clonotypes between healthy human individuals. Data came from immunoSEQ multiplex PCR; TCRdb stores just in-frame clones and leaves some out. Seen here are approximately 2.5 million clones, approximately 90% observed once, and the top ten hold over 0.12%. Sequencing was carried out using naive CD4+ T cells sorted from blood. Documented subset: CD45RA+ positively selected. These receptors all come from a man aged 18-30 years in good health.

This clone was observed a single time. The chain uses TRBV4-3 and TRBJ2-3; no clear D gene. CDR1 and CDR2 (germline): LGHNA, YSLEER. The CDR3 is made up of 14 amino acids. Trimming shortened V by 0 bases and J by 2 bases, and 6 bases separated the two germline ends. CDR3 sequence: CASSQESATDTQYF. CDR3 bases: TGCGCCAGCAGCCAAGAATCCGCCACAGATACGCAGTATTTT.

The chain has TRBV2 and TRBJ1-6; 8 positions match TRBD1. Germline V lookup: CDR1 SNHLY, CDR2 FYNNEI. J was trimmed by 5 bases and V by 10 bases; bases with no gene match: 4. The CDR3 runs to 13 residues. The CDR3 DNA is TGTGCCACCAGGGGGCAGGATAATTCACCCCTCCACTTT. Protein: CATRGQDNSPLHF.